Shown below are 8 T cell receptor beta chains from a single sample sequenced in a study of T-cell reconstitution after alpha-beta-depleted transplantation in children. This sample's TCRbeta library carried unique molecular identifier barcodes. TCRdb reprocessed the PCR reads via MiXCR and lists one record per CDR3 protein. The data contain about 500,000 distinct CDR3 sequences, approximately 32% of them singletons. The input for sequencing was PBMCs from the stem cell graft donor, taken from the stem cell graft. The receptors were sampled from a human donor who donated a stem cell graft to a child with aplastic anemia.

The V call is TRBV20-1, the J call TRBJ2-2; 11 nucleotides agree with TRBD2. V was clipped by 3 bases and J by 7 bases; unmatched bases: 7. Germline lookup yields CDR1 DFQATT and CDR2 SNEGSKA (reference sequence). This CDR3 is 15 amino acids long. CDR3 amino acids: CSASLAGGIGGELFF. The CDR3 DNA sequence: TGCAGTGCTAGCCTAGCGGGAGGTATAGGCGGGGAGCTGTTTTTT.

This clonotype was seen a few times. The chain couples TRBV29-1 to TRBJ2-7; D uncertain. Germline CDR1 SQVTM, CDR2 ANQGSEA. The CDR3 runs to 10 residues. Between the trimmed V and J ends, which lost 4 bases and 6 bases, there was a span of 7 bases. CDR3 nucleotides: TGCAGCGTTGGAGGCGGCGAGCAGTACTTC. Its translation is CSVGGGEQYF.

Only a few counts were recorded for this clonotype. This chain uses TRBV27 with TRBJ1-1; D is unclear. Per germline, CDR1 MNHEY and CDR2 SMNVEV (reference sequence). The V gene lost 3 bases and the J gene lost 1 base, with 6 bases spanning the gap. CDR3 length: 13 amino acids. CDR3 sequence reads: CASSFTQNTEAFF. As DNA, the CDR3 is TGTGCCAGCAGTTTTACACAGAACACTGAAGCTTTCTTT.

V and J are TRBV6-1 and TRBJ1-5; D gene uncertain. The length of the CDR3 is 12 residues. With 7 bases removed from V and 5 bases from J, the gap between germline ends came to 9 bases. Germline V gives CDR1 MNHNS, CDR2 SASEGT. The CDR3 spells CASNFLDQPQHF. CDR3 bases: TGTGCCAGCAATTTCCTGGATCAGCCCCAGCATTTT.

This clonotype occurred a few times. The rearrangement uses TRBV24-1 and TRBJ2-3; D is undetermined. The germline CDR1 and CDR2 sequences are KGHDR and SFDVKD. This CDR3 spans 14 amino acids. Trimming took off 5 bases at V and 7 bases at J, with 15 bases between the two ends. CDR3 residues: CATSGPARFHTQYF. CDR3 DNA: TGTGCCACCAGTGGCCCGGCGCGGTTCCATACGCAGTATTTT.

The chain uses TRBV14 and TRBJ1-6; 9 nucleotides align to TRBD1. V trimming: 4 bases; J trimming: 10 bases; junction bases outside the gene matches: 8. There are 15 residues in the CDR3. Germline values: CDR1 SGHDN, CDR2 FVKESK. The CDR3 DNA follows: TGTGCCAGCAGCCGGGACAGGGCCTTAGGGTCACCCCTCCACTTT. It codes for CASSRDRALGSPLHF.

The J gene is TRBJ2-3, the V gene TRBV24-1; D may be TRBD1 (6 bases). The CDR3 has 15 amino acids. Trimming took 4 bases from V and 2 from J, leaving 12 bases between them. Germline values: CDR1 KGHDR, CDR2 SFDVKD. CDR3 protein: CATSELTGYTDTQYF. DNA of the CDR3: TGTGCCACCAGTGAACTGACAGGCTACACAGATACGCAGTATTTT.

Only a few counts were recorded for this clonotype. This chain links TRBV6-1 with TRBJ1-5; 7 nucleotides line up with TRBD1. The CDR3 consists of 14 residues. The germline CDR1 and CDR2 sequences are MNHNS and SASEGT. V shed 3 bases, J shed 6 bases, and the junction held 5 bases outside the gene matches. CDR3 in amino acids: CASSDDRDGQPQHF. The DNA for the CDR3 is TGTGCCAGCAGTGACGACAGGGATGGTCAGCCCCAGCATTTT.